The clone carrying this T cell receptor (beta chain) was counted between two and nine times. TCRdb reanalysed the 5' RACE reads using MiXCR and keeps one entry per CDR3 protein. Here the sample spans about 30,000 distinct CDR3 sequences, less than 6% being singletons. Germline CDR1 reads SNHLY; CDR2 reads FYNNEI. Trimming took 1 base from V and 7 from J, leaving 14 bases between them. The CDR3 has 16 amino acids. This entry comes from a study of early T cells in non-severe SARS-CoV-2 infection. The chain joins TRBV2 to TRBJ1-6; TRBD1 is a possible D gene (6 bases). This clonotype originated in an adult who was a healthcare worker with PCR-confirmed SARS-CoV-2 infection or an uninfected control (not recorded which). What was sequenced was whole blood. Here the CDR3 reads CASSEGRGRGNSPLHF. The CDR3 bases are TGTGCCAGCAGTGAAGGAAGGGGCAGGGGCAATTCACCCCTCCACTTT.